This is a list of T cell receptor beta chains from one sample in a study of cytomegalovirus exposure and HLA in healthy donors. Here immunoSEQ multiplex PCR was the method, and the copy in TCRdb shows in-frame clones only, minus some. This sample carries about 110,000 clones, 82% of them seen once, and the ten largest clones take about 2.7%. The sample consisted of PBMCs. These receptors were taken from a woman under 30 in good health and CMV-seronegative. CDR3s include the opening cysteine and the closing phenylalanine or tryptophan. D genes are given only for firm matches. Not all rows give a size; the values are once, few, many and, for expanded clones, a class.

V: TRBV29-1; D: TRBD1; length: 15; J: TRBJ1-2; size: few; DNA: TGCAGCGTTGAAGTAGGGGACAGTCACACAGGGGGCTACACCTTC; CDR3: CSVEVGDSHTGGYTF
V: TRBV18; D: TRBD1; length: 17; J: TRBJ2-7; size: NA; DNA: TGTGCCAGCTCACCAGGGAGAGGTGGGACAGGGGGCTACGAGCAGTACTTC; CDR3: CASSPGRGGTGGYEQYF
V: TRBV7-6; D: TRBD2; length: 19; J: TRBJ2-3; size: NA; DNA: TGTGCCAGCAGCTTAGCGCTCCAGCGGGGGTACCCTAGCACAGATACGCAGTATTTT; CDR3: CASSLALQRGYPSTDTQYF
V: TRBV7-9; D: TRBD1; length: 11; J: TRBJ2-5; size: NA; DNA: TGTGCCAGGGGACAGAAAGAGACCCAGTACTTC; CDR3: CARGQKETQYF
V: TRBV6-5; D: NA; length: 14; J: TRBJ2-5; size: NA; DNA: TGTGCCAGCAGTTATAGGGGACATCGGGAGACCCAGTACTTC; CDR3: CASSYRGHRETQYF
V: TRBV19; D: TRBD1; length: 15; J: TRBJ1-1; size: NA; DNA: TGTGCCAGTAGTATAGTGACAGGGGGCTGGGTGAAAGCTTTCTTT; CDR3: CASSIVTGGWVKAFF
V: TRBV29-1; D: TRBD1; length: 16; J: TRBJ1-2; size: NA; DNA: TGCAGCGTTTACATAGAAAGGGGACAGGGGAACTATGGCTACACCTTC; CDR3: CSVYIERGQGNYGYTF
V: TRBV11-2; D: TRBD1; length: 15; J: TRBJ1-2; size: NA; DNA: TGTGCCAGCAGCTCCGTAGGACAGGGGGCATGGGGCTACACCTTC; CDR3: CASSSVGQGAWGYTF
V: TRBV11-2; D: TRBD1; length: 14; J: TRBJ2-3; size: NA; DNA: TGTGCCAGCAGCCGGACAGGGACGACAGATACGCAGTATTTT; CDR3: CASSRTGTTDTQYF
V: TRBV6-5; D: TRBD2; length: 15; J: TRBJ2-7; size: NA; DNA: TGTGCCAGCAGTTACTCGGGCGGGAGGGGAGGCGAGCAGTACTTC; CDR3: CASSYSGGRGGEQYF
V: TRBV6-1; D: NA; length: 15; J: TRBJ2-5; size: NA; DNA: TGTGCCAGCAGTGAAACAAAACCAGGGGGGGAGACCCAGTACTTC; CDR3: CASSETKPGGETQYF
V: TRBV9; D: TRBD1; length: 15; J: TRBJ1-6; size: NA; DNA: TGTGCCAGCAGCGCGGGACAGGGTGGAAATTCACCCCTCCACTTT; CDR3: CASSAGQGGNSPLHF
V: TRBV11-3; D: TRBD1; length: 13; J: TRBJ2-7; size: few; DNA: TGTGCCAGCAGTCCCGGGACAGGGAACGAGCAGTACTTC; CDR3: CASSPGTGNEQYF
V: TRBV18; D: TRBD1; length: 15; J: TRBJ2-2; size: NA; DNA: TGTGCCAGCTCACCGGACAGGGGCGACACCGGGGAGCTGTTTTTT; CDR3: CASSPDRGDTGELFF
V: TRBV18; D: TRBD1; length: 14; J: TRBJ2-7; size: once; DNA: TGTGCCAGCTCATGGACCGGGACAGGTAGCGAGCAGTACTTC; CDR3: CASSWTGTGSEQYF
V: TRBV6-1; D: TRBD1; length: 12; J: TRBJ1-2; size: NA; DNA: TGTGCCACGGGGACAGACCTCTTTGGCTACACCTTC; CDR3: CATGTDLFGYTF
V: TRBV29-1; D: TRBD2; length: 13; J: TRBJ2-7; size: NA; DNA: TGCAGCGCCAAGTCCACTAGCGGCTACGAGCAGTACTTC; CDR3: CSAKSTSGYEQYF
V: TRBV5-1; D: TRBD1; length: 14; J: TRBJ1-2; size: NA; DNA: TGCGCCAGCAGCTTGGTTGTAGGGGGCCATGGCTACACCTTC; CDR3: CASSLVVGGHGYTF
V: TRBV6-1; D: NA; length: 14; J: TRBJ1-2; size: NA; DNA: TGTGCCAGCATCTACGGGAGACAGAACTATGGCTACACCTTC; CDR3: CASIYGRQNYGYTF
V: TRBV9; D: TRBD1; length: 14; J: TRBJ1-1; size: NA; DNA: TGTGCCAGCAGCGGAAGACAGGGGAACACTGAAGCTTTCTTT; CDR3: CASSGRQGNTEAFF
V: TRBV19; D: NA; length: 12; J: TRBJ2-5; size: NA; DNA: TGTGCCAGTCGCAGGGGTGTGGAGACCCAGTACTTC; CDR3: CASRRGVETQYF
V: TRBV2; D: TRBD1; length: 15; J: TRBJ1-5; size: NA; DNA: TGTGCCAGCAGTCCATTCGGGACAGGCAATCAGCCCCAGCATTTT; CDR3: CASSPFGTGNQPQHF
V: TRBV27; D: TRBD1; length: 14; J: TRBJ2-2; size: few; DNA: TGTGCCAGCTTCCCGACAGGGCTCACCGGGGAGCTGTTTTTT; CDR3: CASFPTGLTGELFF
V: TRBV6-6; D: TRBD2; length: 13; J: TRBJ2-7; size: few; DNA: TGTGCCAGCAGTTACGCGGGGGCCTACGAGCAGTACTTC; CDR3: CASSYAGAYEQYF
V: TRBV7-2; D: TRBD1; length: 14; J: TRBJ2-5; size: NA; DNA: TGTGCCAGCAGCCGAACAGGGGTCTCGGAGACCCAGTACTTC; CDR3: CASSRTGVSETQYF
V: TRBV5-1; D: TRBD1; length: 15; J: TRBJ2-7; size: NA; DNA: TGCGCCAGCAAAAGGACAGGGGAGGCAACCTACGAGCAGTACTTC; CDR3: CASKRTGEATYEQYF
V: TRBV4-2; D: NA; length: 15; J: TRBJ2-1; size: NA; DNA: TGTGCCAGCAGCCAAGGGCCTTTCACCTACAATGAGCAGTTCTTC; CDR3: CASSQGPFTYNEQFF
V: TRBV11-2; D: NA; length: 13; J: TRBJ2-3; size: once; DNA: TGTGCCAGCAGCTTAGCCAAATCCGATACGCAGTATTTT; CDR3: CASSLAKSDTQYF
V: TRBV7-9; D: TRBD2; length: 16; J: TRBJ2-5; size: NA; DNA: TGTGCCAGCAGCCCCCGAATAGCGGGAGAGCAAGAGACCCAGTACTTC; CDR3: CASSPRIAGEQETQYF
V: TRBV19; D: NA; length: 13; J: TRBJ2-7; size: NA; DNA: TGTGCCAGTAGCCCGCCCACCGGCTACGAGCAGTACTTC; CDR3: CASSPPTGYEQYF
V: TRBV13; D: TRBD1; length: 17; J: TRBJ1-2; size: NA; DNA: TGTGCCAGCAGCTTCAGGGGACAGGAGACCGCTAACTATGGCTACACCTTC; CDR3: CASSFRGQETANYGYTF
V: TRBV5-6; D: TRBD1; length: 14; J: TRBJ1-4; size: few; DNA: TGTGCCAGCAGCCAGGACAGGCGTAATGAAAAACTGTTTTTT; CDR3: CASSQDRRNEKLFF
V: TRBV7-8; D: NA; length: 17; J: TRBJ1-5; size: NA; DNA: TGTGCCAGCAGCTTAGCCCTGACAGTCTATAGCAATCAGCCCCAGCATTTT; CDR3: CASSLALTVYSNQPQHF
V: TRBV11-3; D: TRBD1; length: 17; J: TRBJ2-6; size: NA; DNA: TGTGCCAGCAGCCCGGAGTACAGGGGGCCTGGGGCCAACGTCCTGACTTTC; CDR3: CASSPEYRGPGANVLTF
V: TRBV27; D: NA; length: 14; J: TRBJ2-2; size: NA; DNA: TGTGCCAGCAGTTTCGGGGGGCGGACCGGGGAGCTGTTTTTT; CDR3: CASSFGGRTGELFF
V: TRBV4-2; D: NA; length: 18; J: TRBJ2-7; size: NA; DNA: TGTGCCAGCAGCCAAGAATCCCAGACGGGGGTCTTGAACTACGAGCAGTACTTC; CDR3: CASSQESQTGVLNYEQYF
V: TRBV4-2; D: NA; length: 13; J: TRBJ2-1; size: medium-sized; DNA: TGTGCCAGCAGCCTTGGTGGAGTGGATGAGCAGTTCTTC; CDR3: CASSLGGVDEQFF
V: TRBV7-9; D: NA; length: 12; J: TRBJ2-7; size: NA; DNA: TGTGCCAGCAGCCAGGGAACACCACAGCAGTACTTC; CDR3: CASSQGTPQQYF
V: TRBV9; D: TRBD2; length: 14; J: TRBJ2-7; size: NA; DNA: TGTGCCAGCAGCGCGGGACTAGCGGGAGGGGAGCAGTACTTC; CDR3: CASSAGLAGGEQYF
V: TRBV5-5; D: NA; length: 15; J: TRBJ2-5; size: NA; DNA: TGTGCCAGCAGCTTGGGCAGGGGAGTACAAGAGACCCAGTACTTC; CDR3: CASSLGRGVQETQYF
V: TRBV2; D: TRBD1; length: 13; J: TRBJ2-7; size: NA; DNA: TGTGCCAGCATTGGGGACAGGGCGGCCGAGCAGTACTTC; CDR3: CASIGDRAAEQYF
V: TRBV7-9; D: NA; length: 16; J: TRBJ2-3; size: NA; DNA: TGTGCCAGCAGCCTAGCGACTCAACCTAGCACAGATACGCAGTATTTT; CDR3: CASSLATQPSTDTQYF
V: TRBV5-6; D: NA; length: 16; J: TRBJ1-5; size: NA; DNA: TGTGCCAGCAGCGGGTGGTCCAGCGGGAATAATCAGCCCCAGCATTTT; CDR3: CASSGWSSGNNQPQHF
V: TRBV7-8; D: TRBD1; length: 14; J: TRBJ2-5; size: NA; DNA: TGTGCCAGCAGCCAAGGACAGGGGAAAGAGACCCAGTACTTC; CDR3: CASSQGQGKETQYF
V: TRBV7-8; D: TRBD1; length: 19; J: TRBJ1-3; size: NA; DNA: TGTGCCAGCAGCCCTACCGGGACAGGGGGCCCCGCGGGAGGAAACACCATATATTTT; CDR3: CASSPTGTGGPAGGNTIYF
V: TRBV10-1; D: TRBD2; length: 15; J: TRBJ2-3; size: NA; DNA: TGCGCCAGCAGCCGGACTAGGTCATACACAGATACGCAGTATTTT; CDR3: CASSRTRSYTDTQYF
V: TRBV4-1; D: TRBD2; length: 13; J: TRBJ2-1; size: NA; DNA: TGCGCCAGCAGCCAAACTAGCGGGAGTGAGCAGTTCTTC; CDR3: CASSQTSGSEQFF
V: TRBV5-6; D: TRBD1; length: 14; J: TRBJ2-4; size: NA; DNA: TGTGCCAGCAGCGGACGGGACAGGGGAAACATTCAGTACTTC; CDR3: CASSGRDRGNIQYF
V: TRBV30; D: NA; length: 13; J: TRBJ1-2; size: once; DNA: TGTGCCTGGAGTGTTACTCCCAATGGTGGCTACACCTTC; CDR3: CAWSVTPNGGYTF
V: TRBV27; D: NA; length: 15; J: TRBJ1-1; size: NA; DNA: TGTGCCAGCAGTTTATTAACGGGGGTGTACACTGAAGCTTTCTTT; CDR3: CASSLLTGVYTEAFF